Listed here are 12 T cell receptor beta chains from one sample, sequenced in a study of beta chain features in type 1 diabetes. The antigens of these receptors remain unknown. Expressed TCRB transcripts were sequenced, since all the RNA that had been isolated was reverse transcribed. This table comes from immunoSEQ multiplex PCR, and its TCRdb copy is limited to in-frame clones, with some not included. The sample includes around 310,000 clones, roughly 12% of them seen just once. The study's findings and limits: In every one of the four CD4+ subsets, TCRB CDR3s were moderately but significantly shorter in Type 1 diabetes patients.

The specimen sequenced was naive CD4+ T cells from blood. The receptors stem from a woman between 18 and 29 years old with type 1 diabetes.

This clone was counted only a few times. CDR3 sequence reads: CSGASNTEAFF. The CDR3 nucleotides read TGCAGTGGAGCCTCGAACACTGAAGCTTTCTTT. The chain is built from TRBV20-1 and TRBJ1-1, with D uncertain. CDR1 and CDR2 from the germline V gene are DFQATT and SNEGSKA (reference sequence). The V gene lost 7 bases and the J gene lost 1 base, with 7 bases spanning the gap. The CDR3 is 11 amino acids.

This clone was seen more than once but under ten times. The rearrangement links TRBV6-5 to TRBJ1-1, with D unclear. The ends were cut back, 0 bases at V and 7 bases at J, with 9 bases in the middle. The CDR3 has 13 residues. Germline V gives CDR1 MNHEY, CDR2 SVGAGI. CDR3 amino acids: CASSYSRAGEAFF. The CDR3 DNA reads as TGTGCCAGCAGTTACTCGAGAGCGGGTGAAGCTTTCTTT.

This clone has more than one count but fewer than ten. The rearrangement uses TRBV4-1 and TRBJ2-6; a possible D gene is TRBD1 (6 bases). V was clipped by 0 bases and J by 1 base, with 19 bases between them. The CDR3 has 20 residues. Per the germline V gene, CDR1 is MGHRA and CDR2 is YSYEKL. The CDR3 DNA follows: TGCGCCAGCAGCCAAGATTCGCTGGCGGACAGTCGATCTGGGGCCAACGTCCTGACTTTC. Translation: CASSQDSLADSRSGANVLTF.

Points on this clone: Other nucleotide sequences from this sample produce the same CDR3. The chain recombines TRBV7-3 with TRBJ2-3, with 7 bases aligning to TRBD2. The length of the CDR3 is 14 residues. V dropped 2 bases and J dropped 1; count of bases not matched to a gene: 0. Germline CDR1 is SGHTA and CDR2 is FQGTGA. For the CDR3, the DNA is TGTGCCAGCAGCTTAGCGGGAGGCACAGATACGCAGTATTTT. This translates into CASSLAGGTDTQYF.

This chain links TRBV5-1 with TRBJ2-3, with a tentative D call TRBD1 (7 bases). This CDR3 comprises 17 residues. Trimming shortened V by 0 bases and J by 2 bases, and 16 bases separated the two germline ends. Germline lookup yields CDR1 SGHRS and CDR2 YFSETQ. DNA of the CDR3: TGCGCCAGCAGCTTGGAAGGAGGGGGCCACGTCACAGATACGCAGTATTTT. Translation: CASSLEGGGHVTDTQYF.

The V call is TRBV10-2, the J call TRBJ2-7, with TRBD1 as a possible D gene (6 bases). V gave up 6 bases and J gave up 0 bases, with 18 bases separating them. Germline V lookup: CDR1 WSHSY, CDR2 SAAADI. The CDR3 totals 16 residues. As DNA, the CDR3 is TGCGCCAGCAGCCTGGACAGCCGGCTGACCTCCTACGAGCAGTACTTC. Translating gives CASSLDSRLTSYEQYF.

Regarding this clone: Other DNA variants within this sample encode the same CDR3. V gene TRBV7-9 combines with J gene TRBJ1-5, with D maybe TRBD1 (5 bases). CDR1 is SEHNR and CDR2 is FQNEAQ in the germline V gene (reference sequence). V was cut by 1 base and J by 1 base, with 8 bases left in between. The CDR3 has 15 residues. CDR3 region: CASSLEAGSNQPQHF. The CDR3 nucleotides are TGTGCCAGCAGCTTAGAGGCAGGGAGCAATCAGCCCCAGCATTTT.

This clone was picked up a small number of times. This sequence joins TRBV19 and TRBJ2-1; TRBD2 matches 7 bases. The J segment lost 0 bases and the V segment lost 6 bases, leaving 8 bases of the junction unmatched. The CDR3 runs 16 residues. Germline V CDR1 and CDR2: LNHDA, SQIVND (reference sequence). CDR3 in amino acids: CASRPFGGSSYNEQFF. The DNA for the CDR3 is TGTGCCAGTAGGCCCTTTGGCGGGAGCTCCTACAATGAGCAGTTCTTC.

This clone showed up just a few times. The V call is TRBV18, the J call TRBJ2-5; 8 nucleotides line up with TRBD1. The junction had 7 bases not matched to a gene; V was cut back by 2 bases and J by 2 bases. Germline V gene sequence: CDR1 KGHSH, CDR2 LQKENI. CDR3 length: 16 amino acids. The CDR3 loop reads CASSPKRTGSQETQYF. DNA of the CDR3: TGTGCCAGCTCACCAAAACGGACAGGGTCGCAAGAGACCCAGTACTTC.

V and J are TRBV5-1 and TRBJ2-1, with 12 positions matching TRBD2. Trimming cost V 2 bases and J 7 bases; bases outside gene matches: 4. Per the germline V gene, CDR1 is SGHRS and CDR2 is YFSETQ. CDR3 size: 15 residues. The CDR3 DNA follows: TGCGCCAGCAGCTTCCTAGCGGGAGGGGTAAATGAGCAGTTCTTC. This codes for CASSFLAGGVNEQFF.

Only a few counts were recorded for this clone. V gene TRBV5-1 combines with J gene TRBJ2-7, with TRBD2 matching over 13 bases. CDR1 is SGHRS and CDR2 is YFSETQ in the germline V gene. V shed 0 bases and J 6 bases; nucleotides not matched to a gene: 3. This CDR3 is built from 15 residues. The CDR3 here is CASSLAGLAGAEQYF. In DNA, the CDR3 is TGCGCCAGCAGCTTGGCAGGACTAGCGGGAGCCGAGCAGTACTTC.

This clone has more than one count but fewer than ten. The chain couples TRBV27 to TRBJ1-1, with TRBD1 matching 9 bases. The CDR3 consists of 15 residues. From germline, CDR1 is MNHEY and CDR2 SMNVEV (reference sequence). V shed 6 bases and J 2 bases; nucleotides not matched to a gene: 7. The CDR3 is CASRHGTGYNTEAFF. In DNA form, the CDR3 reads TGTGCCAGCAGACACGGGACAGGGTATAACACTGAAGCTTTCTTT.